This entry is about one T cell receptor (beta chain). What it recognizes is unknown. This sample was taken from a study of T cell responses to AZD1222 COVID-19 vaccine. Study results and caveats: Donors were mostly white British, more females; clonal diversity possibly underestimated. Repertoire samples came only from after the peak T cell response. Baseline serostatus was positive in only a handful of AZD1222 recipients.

The CDR3 is 13 amino acids. The germline V gene has CDR1 SGHNT and CDR2 YYREEE (reference sequence). Trimming at V came to 6 bases and at J to 5 bases, leaving 6 bases not matched to a gene. Recipients boosted at about 4 weeks or about 12 weeks are pooled. Sequencing used immunoSEQ multiplex PCR; TCRdb keeps in-frame clones, though not all of them. The table records about 120,000 clones, just over 85% of them present only once. This sequence was found in an adult who received the AZD1222 COVID-19 vaccine. The sample here was peripheral blood, taken 28 days after the second AZD1222 dose. The rearrangement joins TRBV5-4 to TRBJ1-1; 8 nucleotides line up with TRBD1. CDR3 loop: CASKGQEGTEAFF. The CDR3 region has the DNA TGTGCCAGCAAGGGACAGGAGGGGACTGAAGCTTTCTTT.